The 30 T cell receptor beta chains given below trace back to one sample, sequenced in a study of shared clonotypes between healthy human individuals (dated by TCRdb to 2020 to 2021). Library preparation was by the immunoSEQ multiplex PCR assay. TCRdb provides this immuneACCESS table in a form limited to in-frame rearrangements. Some clones are lacking; in checked studies, under half of them reflect an unresolved V gene, and why the rest are absent is not known. A total of some 1.1 million clones appear in this sample, approximately 77% of them only once. The top ten hold about 0.89% of the sample. The specimen was memory CD4+ T cells from PBMCs. The sample's cell subset or site label is to be understood as: CD45RA-negative fraction. The receptors come from a man between 18 and 35 years old in good health. Some clones in this sample may be carry-over from other donors' samples.

The V call is TRBV6-4, the J call TRBJ2-1; D gene uncertain. The V gene lost 3 bases and the J gene lost 10 bases, with 13 bases spanning the gap. From germline, CDR1 is MRHNA and CDR2 SNTAGT. This CDR3 is built from 13 residues. In DNA, the CDR3 is TGTGCCAGCAGTGAGGTTACAGTTTCCGAGCAGTTCTTC. Its translation is CASSEVTVSEQFF.

This clone appeared a single time. The chain joins TRBV5-1 to TRBJ1-3, with 7 bases fitting TRBD1. CDR1 and CDR2 (germline): SGHRS, YFSETQ. CDR3 size: 14 residues. The ends lost 4 bases at V and 8 bases at J; junction bases unmatched: 9. The CDR3 sequence is CASSPGTVGDTIYF. CDR3 bases: TGCGCCAGCAGCCCCGGGACAGTCGGAGACACCATATATTTT.

The V call is TRBV5-1, the J call TRBJ2-7; possibly TRBD1 or TRBD2 for D (5 bases each). CDR1 and CDR2 (germline): SGHRS, YFSETQ. The CDR3 runs 14 residues. The V end lost 0 bases, the J end lost 6 bases, and 13 bases lay between the germline ends. This CDR3 is CASSLVGLGGEQYF. CDR3 nucleotide sequence: TGCGCCAGCAGCTTGGTGGGTCTTGGGGGCGAGCAGTACTTC.

This clone showed up many times. The same CDR3 is also encoded by other DNA sequences in this sample. The V and J genes are TRBV5-1 and TRBJ2-2, with TRBD2 identical over 8 bases. The CDR3 runs to 15 residues. Germline loops: CDR1 SGHRS, CDR2 YFSETQ. V lost 0 bases and J lost 6; bases outside the gene matches: 4. DNA of the CDR3: TGCGCCAGCAGCTTGGCTCTAGCGGGCCCCGGGGAGCTGTTTTTT. This codes for CASSLALAGPGELFF.

With regard to this clone: Sequence at one end of the junction differs from germline and may be a read error. The chain has TRBV25-1 and TRBJ1-2; D unresolved. Germline V gene lookup returns CDR1 MGHDK and CDR2 SYGVNS. This CDR3 comprises 10 residues. CDR3 DNA: TGTGCCAGCAGTGAATGTGCCCAGGCCTTC. It specifies CASSECAQAF.

The sample holds a few counts of this clone. The sample carries other DNA sequences with the same CDR3. This chain joins TRBV2 and TRBJ2-7, with 9 bases that match TRBD1. After removal of 4 bases from V and 0 bases from J, the junction contained 1 base not matched to a gene. Germline CDR1 SNHLY, CDR2 FYNNEI. There are 14 residues in the CDR3. CDR3 sequence (DNA): TGTGCCAGCAGTGGGGGACAGGGCTCCTACGAGCAGTACTTC. It specifies CASSGGQGSYEQYF.

The rearrangement uses TRBV7-2 and TRBJ2-1, with D maybe TRBD2 (6 bases). Germline V gene sequence: CDR1 SGHTA, CDR2 FQGNSA. Deletions cut 1 base from V and 7 bases from J, with 14 bases between. The CDR3 runs to 15 residues. The CDR3 loop reads CASSLGPAAGNEQFF. The CDR3 bases are TGTGCCAGCAGCTTAGGCCCGGCGGCGGGAAATGAGCAGTTCTTC.

This clone was seen only a few times. V is TRBV7-8 and J is TRBJ1-3; 7 bases line up with TRBD1. Trimming cost V 6 bases and J 0 bases; bases outside gene matches: 5. This CDR3 spans 15 amino acids. Per the germline V gene, CDR1 is SGHVS and CDR2 is FQNEAQ. The CDR3 DNA follows: TGTGCCAGCAGATCGGGACAGAACTCTGGAAACACCATATATTTT. Protein: CASRSGQNSGNTIYF.

V gene TRBV19 combines with J gene TRBJ2-3; 8 bases line up with TRBD2. Germline-derived CDR1 and CDR2 are LNHDA and SQIVND (reference sequence). After removal of 6 bases from V and 3 bases from J, the junction contained 14 bases not matched to a gene. CDR3 length: 17 amino acids. The CDR3 region is CASSRRIGTRRTDTQYF. The CDR3 coding sequence is TGTGCCAGTAGCCGCCGTATCGGGACTAGGAGGACAGATACGCAGTATTTT.

The rearrangement links TRBV19 to TRBJ1-1; D possibly corresponds to TRBD1 (5 bases). The CDR3 contains 12 residues. The V and J ends lost 3 bases and 5 bases respectively, with 7 bases between them. CDR1 is LNHDA, CDR2 SQIVND, per germline (reference sequence). The CDR3 region is CASSMGRTEAFF. CDR3 nucleotides: TGTGCCAGTAGTATGGGACGGACTGAAGCTTTCTTT.

The rearrangement links TRBV6-1 to TRBJ2-2; D perhaps matches TRBD2 (6 bases). The CDR3 runs 12 residues. CDR1 and CDR2 from the germline V gene are MNHNS and SASEGT. V was clipped by 6 bases and J by 13 bases, with 15 bases between them. DNA of the CDR3: TGTGCCAGCAGGGAGGGGCCGGTAGGGCTGTTTTTT. Translation: CASREGPVGLFF.

The chain couples TRBV7-3 to TRBJ2-5, with D tentatively TRBD2 (5 bases). Trimming took 2 bases from V and 7 from J, leaving 11 bases between them. The CDR3 covers 13 residues. Germline lookup yields CDR1 SGHTA and CDR2 FQGTGA. CDR3 region: CASSLASSGTQYF. The CDR3 nucleotides are TGTGCCAGCAGCTTAGCTAGCTCAGGGACCCAGTACTTC.

DNA of the CDR3: TGTGCCAGCAGCACAGGACAGGGTGCCTACGAGCAGTACTTC. It specifies CASSTGQGAYEQYF. The V gene is TRBV9, the J gene TRBJ2-7, with TRBD1 matching over 8 bases. V trimming: 4 bases; J trimming: 2 bases; junction bases outside the gene matches: 5. Germline values: CDR1 SGDLS, CDR2 YYNGEE. The CDR3 spans 14 residues.

This clone showed up just a few times. Different DNA sequences within this sample yield the same CDR3. This chain connects TRBV19 to TRBJ2-3; unclear D gene. V gave up 3 bases and J gave up 4 bases, with 2 bases separating them. Germline CDR1 LNHDA, CDR2 SQIVND (reference sequence). The CDR3 totals 11 residues. Here the CDR3 DNA reads TGTGCCAGTAGTATTGCAGATACGCAGTATTTT. Protein: CASSIADTQYF.

This clone was recorded once. CDR3 nucleotide sequence: TGTGCCAGCAGTTTAGTCAGGGGGCCGAAGAACACTGAAGCTTTCTTT. It codes for CASSLVRGPKNTEAFF. The chain combines TRBV28 with TRBJ1-1; 8 positions match TRBD1. The germline gives CDR1 MDHEN, CDR2 SYDVKM. The V segment lost 2 bases and the J segment 1 base; nucleotides outside the gene matches: 6. CDR3 length: 16 residues.

A single count supports this clone. The chain employs TRBV19 and TRBJ1-1, with TRBD1 matching 7 bases. Per germline, CDR1 LNHDA and CDR2 SQIVND (reference sequence). CDR3 length: 12 amino acids. V trimming: 5 bases; J trimming: 6 bases; junction bases outside the gene matches: 3. The CDR3 sequence: CASSRQGPEAFF. CDR3 nucleotides: TGTGCCAGTAGTCGACAGGGTCCTGAAGCTTTCTTT.

This clone was counted between two and nine times. V usage is TRBV29-1 and J usage is TRBJ2-3, with no clear D. Germline V gives CDR1 SQVTM, CDR2 ANQGSEA. With 0 bases removed from V and 6 bases from J, the gap between germline ends came to 4 bases. CDR3 length: 11 residues. The DNA of the CDR3 is TGCAGCGTTGAAGACCCGGATACGCAGTATTTT. Protein product: CSVEDPDTQYF.

The chain is built from TRBV7-6 and TRBJ2-7, with TRBD2 as a possible D gene (5 bases). V lost 5 bases to trimming and J lost 7 bases, with 12 bases between them. From germline, CDR1 is SGHVS and CDR2 FNYEAQ. The CDR3 runs to 12 residues. CDR3 DNA sequence: TGTGCCAGCAGCCTAAGGCCGGGAGAGCAGTACTTC. It is translated as CASSLRPGEQYF.

The V and J genes are TRBV27 and TRBJ1-1; possible D gene TRBD1, 6 bases. The CDR3 consists of 15 residues. Trimming pared 6 bases from V and 2 bases from J, leaving 16 bases between. Germline CDR1 MNHEY, CDR2 SMNVEV (reference sequence). The CDR3 protein is CASRYHRVANTEAFF. In DNA form, the CDR3 reads TGTGCCAGCAGATATCACAGGGTGGCTAACACTGAAGCTTTCTTT.

The chain employs TRBV28 and TRBJ1-2, with TRBD1 matching over 7 bases. The CDR3 is made up of 13 amino acids. Trimming at V came to 5 bases and at J to 8 bases, leaving 8 bases not matched to a gene. Germline-derived CDR1 and CDR2 are MDHEN and SYDVKM. This CDR3 is CASSPPRTGGYTF. Here the CDR3 DNA reads TGTGCCAGCAGTCCCCCCCGGACAGGCGGCTACACCTTC.

V and J are TRBV7-9 and TRBJ1-1, with D uncertain. The CDR3 extends over 15 amino acids. V was clipped by 3 bases and J by 1 base, with 12 bases between them. Per germline, CDR1 SEHNR and CDR2 FQNEAQ (reference sequence). The chain's CDR3 is CASSFVGLRNTEAFF. The CDR3 DNA reads as TGTGCCAGCAGCTTTGTCGGTCTACGGAACACTGAAGCTTTCTTT.

V is TRBV6-6 and J is TRBJ1-5; possible D gene TRBD1, 5 bases. Germline loops: CDR1 MNHNY, CDR2 SVGAGI (reference sequence). The CDR3 has 13 residues. The germline V and J ends were trimmed by 5 bases and 7 bases, with 12 bases remaining between them. The CDR3 loop is CASSLQESQPQHF. The CDR3 nucleotides read TGTGCCAGCAGTCTACAGGAATCCCAGCCCCAGCATTTT.

The chain has TRBV15 and TRBJ2-7; the D gene is possibly TRBD1 (6 bases). Per the germline V gene, CDR1 is LNHNV and CDR2 is YYDKDF (reference sequence). Between the trimmed V and J ends, which lost 0 bases and 6 bases, there was a span of 18 bases. This CDR3 comprises 16 residues. CDR3 region: CATSRDSGQYKVEQYF. DNA for the CDR3: TGTGCCACCAGCAGAGATTCCGGACAGTATAAGGTCGAGCAGTACTTC.

The gene calls are TRBV27 and TRBJ2-7, with 7 bases aligning to TRBD1. CDR3 length equals 13 residues. The germline V gene has CDR1 MNHEY and CDR2 SMNVEV (reference sequence). Losses at the gene ends were 8 bases for V and 2 bases for J; bases not matched to a gene: 6. Written as DNA, the CDR3 is TGTGCCAGCGGCCGGACAGGAGCCTACGAGCAGTACTTC. Its protein product is CASGRTGAYEQYF.

The CDR3 DNA reads TGTGCCAGCAGCTCAGCGGGAGCGGGAAGGTCCTACGAGCAGTACTTC. Translation gives CASSSAGAGRSYEQYF. V usage is TRBV7-3 and J usage is TRBJ2-7; 8 nucleotides line up with TRBD2. Germline V gene lookup returns CDR1 SGHTA and CDR2 FQGTGA. The trim removed 4 bases at V and 1 base at J, leaving 9 bases unmatched. The CDR3 is 16 amino acids.

The rearrangement uses TRBV9 and TRBJ2-1; D ambiguous. Germline values: CDR1 SGDLS, CDR2 YYNGEE. The ends were cut back, 3 bases at V and 7 bases at J, with 14 bases in the middle. This CDR3 has 14 residues. The CDR3 spells CASSASGPTNEQFF. CDR3 DNA sequence: TGTGCCAGCAGCGCTTCCGGGCCAACGAATGAGCAGTTCTTC.

The rearrangement links TRBV18 to TRBJ1-1; D remains unclear. The CDR3 consists of 12 residues. The V and J ends lost 4 bases and 3 bases respectively, with 6 bases between them. Germline V gene sequence: CDR1 KGHSH, CDR2 LQKENI. The CDR3 nucleotides are TGTGCCAGCTCACTCCGGGACACTGAAGCTTTCTTT. This sequence encodes CASSLRDTEAFF. Variable domain in full (rest from reference TRBV18 and TRBJ1-1): NAGVMQNPRHLVRRRGQEARLRCSPMKGHSHVYWYRQLPEEGLKFMVYLQKENIIDESGMPKERFSAEFPKEGPSILRIQQVVRGDSAAYFCASSLRDTEAFFGQGTRLTVV.

This chain uses TRBV7-2 with TRBJ2-1; the D call may be TRBD1 or TRBD2 (5 bases each). Between the trimmed V and J ends, which lost 6 bases and 6 bases, there was a span of 21 bases. Germline CDR1 and CDR2: SGHTA and FQGNSA. CDR3 size: 16 residues. For the CDR3, the DNA is TGTGCCAGCAGTGTTATGGCCAGGGTAGGAGGCAATGAGCAGTTCTTC. This sequence encodes CASSVMARVGGNEQFF.

A remark on this clone: This sample includes further DNA sequences coding for the same CDR3. The chain couples TRBV5-1 to TRBJ2-1; D remains unclear. Germline V lookup: CDR1 SGHRS, CDR2 YFSETQ. V was pared by 0 bases and J by 4 bases, with 5 bases between. The CDR3 length is 13 residues. In DNA, the CDR3 is TGCGCCAGCAGCTTGGGCTTATACAATGAGCAGTTCTTC. Translation: CASSLGLYNEQFF.

This chain connects TRBV10-2 to TRBJ2-7, with 9 bases matching TRBD2. Germline CDR1 reads WSHSY; CDR2 reads SAAADI. The CDR3 consists of 14 residues. Unmatched junction bases numbered 6, after V lost 7 bases and J lost 2 bases. CDR3 amino acids: CASIVAGVPYEQYF. CDR3 in DNA: TGCGCCAGCATTGTAGCGGGAGTTCCCTACGAGCAGTACTTC.